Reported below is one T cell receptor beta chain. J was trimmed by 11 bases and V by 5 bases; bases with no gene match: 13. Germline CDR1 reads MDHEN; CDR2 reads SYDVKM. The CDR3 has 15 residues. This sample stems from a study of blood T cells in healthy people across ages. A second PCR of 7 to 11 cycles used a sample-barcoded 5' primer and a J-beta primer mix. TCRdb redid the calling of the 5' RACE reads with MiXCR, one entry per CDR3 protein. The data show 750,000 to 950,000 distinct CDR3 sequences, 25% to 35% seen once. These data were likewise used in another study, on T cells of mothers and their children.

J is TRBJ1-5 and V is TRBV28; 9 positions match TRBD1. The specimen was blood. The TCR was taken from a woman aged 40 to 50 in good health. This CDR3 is CASSHPGTGKSAQHF. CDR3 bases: TGTGCCAGCAGTCACCCCGGGACAGGGAAGTCGGCCCAGCATTTT.